What follows is one T cell receptor beta chain and its context. This specimen comes from a study of CD8 T cells in Susac syndrome. CD8+ and CD4+ T cells from blood underwent TCR beta sequencing. Germline CDR1 and CDR2: MNHEY and SVGAGI. The V and J ends lost 4 bases and 9 bases respectively, with 18 bases between them. The CDR3 runs to 15 residues. RNA amounts of 0.5 to 1 ug underwent reverse transcription with random hexamers. TCRdb reprocessed the immunoSEQ multiplex PCR reads with MiXCR, giving one entry per CDR3 protein. The sample carries about 120,000 distinct CDR3 sequences, 90% to 95% recorded once.

This chain joins TRBV6-5 and TRBJ2-2; D is unresolved. The origin of this receptor is a human donor with multiple sclerosis. The sample comprised CD4+ T cells from PBMCs. CDR3 loop: CASSSSRSLGRELFF. The DNA for the CDR3 is TGTGCCAGCAGTTCCTCCCGGTCCCTCGGAAGGGAGCTGTTTTTT.